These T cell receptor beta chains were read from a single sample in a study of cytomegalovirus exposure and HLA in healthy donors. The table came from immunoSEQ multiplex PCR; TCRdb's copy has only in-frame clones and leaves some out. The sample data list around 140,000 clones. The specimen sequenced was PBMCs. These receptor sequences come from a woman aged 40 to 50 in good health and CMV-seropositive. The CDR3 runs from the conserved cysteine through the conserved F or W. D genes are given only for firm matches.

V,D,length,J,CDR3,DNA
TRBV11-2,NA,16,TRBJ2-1,CASSPLSGSSYNEQFF,TGTGCCAGCAGCCCGCTGTCGGGGAGCTCCTACAATGAGCAGTTCTTC
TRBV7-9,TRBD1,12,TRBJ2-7,CASSLQGYEQYF,TGTGCCAGCAGCCTACAGGGGTACGAGCAGTACTTC
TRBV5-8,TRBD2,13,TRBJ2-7,CASRLGTTYEQYF,TGTGCCAGCAGACTCGGGACTACCTACGAGCAGTACTTC
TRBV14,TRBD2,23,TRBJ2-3,CASSRKGGLAPIQFDRNTDTQYF,TGTGCCAGCAGCCGCAAGGGGGGACTAGCGCCGATTCAATTCGATCGAAACACAGATACGCAGTATTTT
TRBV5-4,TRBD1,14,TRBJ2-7,CASSSNRGSYEQYF,TGTGCCAGCAGCTCGAACAGGGGCTCCTACGAGCAGTACTTC
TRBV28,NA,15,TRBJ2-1,CASSSGTLLYNEQFF,TGTGCCAGCAGTTCCGGGACACTACTCTACAATGAGCAGTTCTTC
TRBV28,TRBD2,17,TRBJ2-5,CASSFVGTSGRGKTQYF,TGTGCCAGCAGTTTCGTGGGGACTAGCGGGAGAGGGAAGACCCAGTACTTC
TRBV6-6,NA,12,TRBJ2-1,CASRYSGNEQFF,TGTGCCAGCAGGTACAGCGGGAATGAGCAGTTCTTC
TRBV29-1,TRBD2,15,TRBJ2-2,CSYDSLAGGPGELFF,TGCAGCTATGACAGTTTGGCGGGAGGGCCCGGGGAGCTGTTTTTT
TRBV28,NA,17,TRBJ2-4,CASSPGLTPLAKNIQYF,TGTGCCAGCAGTCCCGGACTGACACCGCTAGCCAAAAACATTCAGTACTTC
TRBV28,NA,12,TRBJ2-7,CASSFEGREQYF,TGTGCCAGCAGTTTTGAGGGCCGCGAGCAGTACTTC
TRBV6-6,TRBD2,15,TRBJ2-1,CASSYSSGIYNEQFF,TGTGCCAGCAGTTACTCGAGCGGGATCTACAATGAGCAGTTCTTC
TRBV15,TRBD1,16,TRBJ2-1,CATSPRGHRTANEQFF,TGTGCCACCAGCCCCAGGGGGCATAGGACGGCCAATGAGCAGTTCTTC
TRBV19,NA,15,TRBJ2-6,CASSPRISGANVLTF,TGTGCCAGTAGTCCCAGGATCTCTGGGGCCAACGTCCTGACTTTC
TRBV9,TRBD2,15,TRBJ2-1,CASSRRLADYNEQFF,TGTGCCAGCAGCCGCCGACTAGCGGATTACAATGAGCAGTTCTTC
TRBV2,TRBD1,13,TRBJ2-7,CASSVVAGGEQYF,TGTGCCAGCAGTGTCGTGGCAGGGGGAGAGCAGTACTTC
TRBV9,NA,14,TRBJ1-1,CASSVPQGGTEAFF,TGTGCCAGCAGCGTACCACAGGGAGGGACTGAAGCTTTCTTT
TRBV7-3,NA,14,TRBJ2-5,CASSLNGLLETQYF,TGTGCCAGCAGCTTAAATGGACTACTGGAGACCCAGTACTTC
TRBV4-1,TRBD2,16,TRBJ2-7,CASSQTIGRANYEQYF,TGCGCCAGCAGCCAGACTATCGGGAGGGCCAACTACGAGCAGTACTTC
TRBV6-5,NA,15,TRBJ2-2,CASSYSSGNTGELFF,TGTGCCAGCAGTTACTCTTCGGGGAACACCGGGGAGCTGTTTTTT
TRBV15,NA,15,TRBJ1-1,CATSRGGRPNTEAFF,TGTGCCACCAGCAGGGGGGGGCGGCCGAACACTGAAGCTTTCTTT
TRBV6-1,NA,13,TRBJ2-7,CATKEGVPYEQYF,TGTGCCACCAAAGAGGGGGTCCCCTACGAGCAGTACTTC